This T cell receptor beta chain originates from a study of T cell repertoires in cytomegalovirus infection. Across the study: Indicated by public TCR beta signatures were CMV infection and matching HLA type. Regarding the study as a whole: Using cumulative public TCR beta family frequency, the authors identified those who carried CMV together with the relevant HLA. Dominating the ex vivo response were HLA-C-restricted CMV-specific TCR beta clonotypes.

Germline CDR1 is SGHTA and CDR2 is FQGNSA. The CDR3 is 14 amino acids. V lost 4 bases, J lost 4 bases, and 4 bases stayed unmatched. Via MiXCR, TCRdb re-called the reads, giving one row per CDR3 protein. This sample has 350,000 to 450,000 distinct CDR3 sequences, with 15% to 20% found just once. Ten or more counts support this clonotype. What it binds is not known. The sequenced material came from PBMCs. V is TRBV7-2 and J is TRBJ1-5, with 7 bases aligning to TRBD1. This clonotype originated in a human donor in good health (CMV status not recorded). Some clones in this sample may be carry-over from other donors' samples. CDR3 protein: CASSSEDRNQPQHF. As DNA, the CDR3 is TGTGCCAGCAGCTCAGAGGACAGGAATCAGCCCCAGCATTTT.